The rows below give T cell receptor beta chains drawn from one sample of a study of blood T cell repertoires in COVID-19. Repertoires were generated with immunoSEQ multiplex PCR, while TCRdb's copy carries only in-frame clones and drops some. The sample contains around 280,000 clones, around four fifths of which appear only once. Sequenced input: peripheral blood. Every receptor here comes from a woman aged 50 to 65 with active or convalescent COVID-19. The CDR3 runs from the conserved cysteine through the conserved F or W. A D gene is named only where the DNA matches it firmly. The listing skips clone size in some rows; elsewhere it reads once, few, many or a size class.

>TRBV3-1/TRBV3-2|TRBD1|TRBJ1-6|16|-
CASSPIGQGKNSPLHF
TGTGCCAGCAGCCCAATCGGACAGGGCAAGAATTCACCCCTCCACTTT
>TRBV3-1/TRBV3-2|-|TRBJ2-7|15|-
CASSHKQTETYEQYF
TGTGCCAGCAGCCATAAACAAACGGAGACCTACGAGCAGTACTTC
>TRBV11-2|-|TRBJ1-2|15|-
CASSLELAGGQSYTF
TGTGCCAGCAGCTTAGAATTGGCGGGGGGCCAGAGCTACACCTTC
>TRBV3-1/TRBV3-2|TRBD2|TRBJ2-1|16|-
CASSRNPGGGSGEQFF
TGTGCCAGCAGCCGGAACCCTGGGGGGGGGTCGGGTGAGCAGTTCTTC
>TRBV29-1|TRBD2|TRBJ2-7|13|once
CSVLAGGSYEQYF
TGCAGCGTCCTGGCGGGGGGCTCCTACGAGCAGTACTTC
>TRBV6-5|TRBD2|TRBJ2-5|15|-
CASSPIGLGQETQYF
TGTGCCAGCAGCCCCATCGGACTAGGACAAGAGACCCAGTACTTC
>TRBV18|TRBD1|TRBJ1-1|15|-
CASSPGTGVHTEAFF
TGTGCCAGCTCACCAGGGACAGGGGTGCACACTGAAGCTTTCTTT
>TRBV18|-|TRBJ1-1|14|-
CASSPQGHGTEAFF
TGTGCCAGCTCACCACAGGGGCACGGCACTGAAGCTTTCTTT
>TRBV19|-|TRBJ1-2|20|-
CASSIGVIQGPLVLRYGYTF
TGTGCCAGTAGTATTGGTGTAATCCAGGGGCCGCTGGTGCTGAGGTATGGCTACACCTTC
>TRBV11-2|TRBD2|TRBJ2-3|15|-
CASSLVAGSTDTQYF
TGTGCCAGCAGCTTAGTAGCGGGATCCACAGATACGCAGTATTTT
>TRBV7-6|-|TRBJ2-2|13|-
CASSRGGTGELFF
TGTGCCAGCAGCCGAGGTGGGACCGGGGAGCTGTTTTTT
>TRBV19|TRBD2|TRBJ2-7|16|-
CASSPGGSGMSYEQYF
TGTGCCAGTAGTCCCGGGGGTAGCGGGATGAGCTACGAGCAGTACTTC
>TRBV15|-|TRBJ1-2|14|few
CATSGEGSFRGYTF
TGTGCCACCAGCGGAGAGGGGAGCTTCCGGGGCTACACCTTC
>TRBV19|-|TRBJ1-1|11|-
CASTRNTEAFF
TGTGCCAGTACTCGGAACACTGAAGCTTTCTTT
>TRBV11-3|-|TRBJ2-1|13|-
CASSRTDDNEQFF
TGTGCCAGCAGCCGGACAGACGACAATGAGCAGTTCTTC
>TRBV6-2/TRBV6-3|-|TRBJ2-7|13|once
CASSYATTHEQYF
TGTGCCAGCAGTTACGCGACAACCCACGAGCAGTACTTC
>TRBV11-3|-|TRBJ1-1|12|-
CASSFRGSKAFF
TGTGCCAGCAGCTTTCGAGGTAGCAAAGCTTTCTTT
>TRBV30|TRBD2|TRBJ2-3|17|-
CAWNRRASGRAEATQYF
TGTGCCTGGAATCGGAGGGCTAGCGGGAGGGCCGAGGCTACGCAGTATTTT
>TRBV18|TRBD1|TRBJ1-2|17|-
CASSPTRFGDRFYGYTF
TGTGCCAGCTCACCGACGAGGTTCGGGGACAGGTTCTATGGCTACACCTTC
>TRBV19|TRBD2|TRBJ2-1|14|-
CASSTLAGVGEQFF
TGTGCCAGTAGTACCCTAGCGGGAGTCGGTGAGCAGTTCTTC
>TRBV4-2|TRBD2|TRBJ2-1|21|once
CASSQDEGGLAGLGSYNEQFF
TGTGCCAGCAGCCAAGATGAGGGGGGACTAGCGGGATTGGGCTCCTACAATGAGCAGTTCTTC
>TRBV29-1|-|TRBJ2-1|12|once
CSAASGWDEQFF
TGCAGCGCTGCGAGCGGATGGGATGAGCAGTTCTTC
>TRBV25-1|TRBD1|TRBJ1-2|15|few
CASSDPGQGPYGYTF
TGTGCCAGCAGTGACCCCGGACAGGGCCCCTATGGCTACACCTTC
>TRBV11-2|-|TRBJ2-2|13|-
CASSRRDPGELFF
TGTGCCAGCTCTCGGCGGGATCCCGGGGAGCTGTTTTTT
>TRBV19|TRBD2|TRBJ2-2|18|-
CASSSGTPGVAGTGELFF
TGTGCCAGTAGTTCCGGGACTCCTGGAGTAGCGGGGACCGGGGAGCTGTTTTTT
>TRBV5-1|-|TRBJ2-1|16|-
CASSLDAGKSYNEQFF
TGCGCCAGCAGCTTGGACGCGGGGAAGTCCTACAATGAGCAGTTCTTC
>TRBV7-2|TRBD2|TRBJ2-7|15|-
CASSPSWREHYEQYF
TGTGCCAGCAGCCCCAGTTGGCGGGAGCATTACGAGCAGTACTTC
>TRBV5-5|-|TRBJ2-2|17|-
CASSFIARQRKTGELFF
TGTGCCAGCAGCTTTATTGCACGACAGAGAAAGACCGGGGAGCTGTTTTTT
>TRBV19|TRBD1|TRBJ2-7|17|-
CASSIRTGQGVSYEQYF
TGTGCCAGTAGTATCCGGACGGGACAGGGGGTTTCCTACGAGCAGTACTTC
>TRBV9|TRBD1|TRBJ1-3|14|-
CASSATGDGNTIYF
TGTGCCAGCAGCGCTACAGGGGATGGAAACACCATATATTTT
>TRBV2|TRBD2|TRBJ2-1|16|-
CASRESGTFSYNEQFF
TGTGCCAGCAGGGAAAGCGGGACCTTCTCCTACAATGAGCAGTTCTTC
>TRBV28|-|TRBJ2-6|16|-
CASSLWSFSGANVLTF
TGTGCCAGCAGTTTATGGTCGTTCTCTGGGGCCAACGTCCTGACTTTC
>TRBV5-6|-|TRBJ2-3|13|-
CASSQRGTDTQYF
TGTGCCAGCAGCCAACGGGGGACAGATACGCAGTATTTT
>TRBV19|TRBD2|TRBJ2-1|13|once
CASSRTSLAEQFF
TGTGCCAGTAGTAGGACTAGTCTGGCTGAGCAGTTCTTC
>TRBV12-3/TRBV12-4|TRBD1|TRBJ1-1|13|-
CASSPTGAWVAFF
TGTGCCAGCAGCCCGACAGGGGCGTGGGTAGCTTTCTTT
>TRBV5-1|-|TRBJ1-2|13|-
CASSSDKGYGYTF
TGCGCCAGCAGCTCGGACAAAGGCTATGGCTACACCTTC
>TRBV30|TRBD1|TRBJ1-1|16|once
CAWSPPGQGLRTEAFF
TGTGCCTGGAGTCCCCCGGGACAGGGTTTGCGGACTGAAGCTTTCTTT
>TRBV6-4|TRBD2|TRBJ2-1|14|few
CASSHLAGANEQFF
TGTGCCAGCAGTCATCTAGCGGGAGCCAATGAGCAGTTCTTC
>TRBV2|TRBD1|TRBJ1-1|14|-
CASSGDRVVTEAFF
TGTGCCAGCAGTGGTGACAGGGTCGTAACTGAAGCTTTCTTT
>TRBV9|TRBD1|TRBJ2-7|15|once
CASSVEGAPGYEQYF
TGTGCCAGCAGCGTAGAGGGGGCACCAGGATACGAGCAGTACTTC
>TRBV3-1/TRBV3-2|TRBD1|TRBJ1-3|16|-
CASSQATGPAGNTIYF
TGTGCCAGCAGCCAAGCGACAGGGCCGGCTGGAAACACCATATATTTT
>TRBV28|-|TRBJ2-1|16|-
CASLLTGSISYNEQFF
TGTGCCAGCCTTTTAACCGGGTCCATTTCCTACAATGAGCAGTTCTTC